The 9 T cell receptor beta chains given below trace back to one sample, sequenced in a study of shared clonotypes between healthy human individuals. Data came from immunoSEQ multiplex PCR; TCRdb stores just in-frame clones and leaves some out. The repertoire consists of about 680,000 clones, with around four fifths occurring once and the leading ten covering around 1.7%. Sequenced material: memory CD4+ T cells sorted from blood. The sample's subset: CD45RA-negative fraction. Source of these receptors: a woman aged 25-40 years in good health.

This clone appeared a few times. The chain carries TRBV6-1 and TRBJ1-5; D call uncertain. CDR3 length: 16 residues. V was clipped by 4 bases and J by 3 bases, with 16 bases between them. Germline V gene sequence: CDR1 MNHNS, CDR2 SASEGT. CDR3 residues: CASSAQKRGNNQPQHF. The CDR3 DNA sequence: TGTGCCAGCAGTGCACAAAAAAGAGGGAACAATCAGCCCCAGCATTTT.

The chain combines TRBV7-9 with TRBJ1-4, with TRBD1 identical over 7 bases. V was pared by 3 bases and J by 0 bases, with 4 bases of the junction left unmatched. The CDR3 has 16 amino acids. The V gene's germline CDR1 is SEHNR and CDR2 FQNEAQ (reference sequence). CDR3 DNA: TGTGCCAGCAGCTTCGGGACAGCAACAACTAATGAAAAACTGTTTTTT. This encodes CASSFGTATTNEKLFF.

The chain employs TRBV5-1 and TRBJ2-2; D is ambiguous. CDR1 is SGHRS and CDR2 is YFSETQ in the germline V gene. This CDR3 has 14 residues. Trimming stripped 2 bases from V and 1 base from J, with 6 bases between. CDR3 sequence (DNA): TGCGCCAGCAGCTTCGAAGGGAACACCGGGGAGCTGTTTTTT. Residues: CASSFEGNTGELFF. Complete variable domain (other parts from reference TRBV5-1 and TRBJ2-2): KAGVTQTPRYLIKTRGQQVTLSCSPISGHRSVSWYQQTPGQGLQFLFEYFSETQRNKGNFPGRFSGRQFSNSRSEMNVSTLELGDSALYLCASSFEGNTGELFFGEGSRLTVL.

The gene calls are TRBV19 and TRBJ2-3; 11 bases align to TRBD2. In germline, CDR1 is LNHDA, CDR2 SQIVND (reference sequence). This CDR3 contains 17 residues. V dropped 6 bases and J dropped 4; count of bases not matched to a gene: 12. Here the CDR3 reads CASSETSGRLGADTQYF. The CDR3 coding sequence is TGTGCCAGTAGCGAAACTAGCGGGAGACTGGGCGCAGATACGCAGTATTTT.

This clone has more than one count but fewer than ten. The chain links TRBV15 to TRBJ1-4; 11 bases align to TRBD1. The germline V gene has CDR1 LNHNV and CDR2 YYDKDF (reference sequence). The CDR3 length is 15 residues. V was pared by 1 base and J by 7 bases, with 2 bases of the junction left unmatched. The CDR3 nucleotides read TGTGCCACCAGCAGAGTGGACAGGGGGCCTGAAAAACTGTTTTTT. Translation gives CATSRVDRGPEKLFF.

The chain is built from TRBV7-9 and TRBJ2-3; TRBD1 agrees at 8 bases. The CDR3 is 14 residues long. From germline, CDR1 is SEHNR and CDR2 FQNEAQ (reference sequence). V lost 5 bases, J lost 6 bases, and 7 bases stayed unmatched. Here the CDR3 DNA reads TGTGCCAGCAGCCCCCGGACAGGGAGGGATACGCAGTATTTT. Translated, it gives CASSPRTGRDTQYF. Full variable domain (missing parts from reference TRBV7-9 and TRBJ2-3): DTGVSQNPRHKITKRGQNVTFRCDPISEHNRLYWYRQTLGQGPEFLTYFQNEAQLEKSRLLSDRFSAERPKGSFSTLEIQRTEQGDSAMYLCASSPRTGRDTQYFGPGTRLTVL.

The rearrangement joins TRBV6-5 to TRBJ2-2, with a tentative D call TRBD2 (5 bases). The V end lost 6 bases, the J end lost 7 bases, and 12 bases lay between the germline ends. This CDR3 is built from 13 residues. The germline CDR1 and CDR2 sequences are MNHEY and SVGAGI. The CDR3 region is CASRPRRRGELFF. The CDR3 DNA sequence: TGTGCCAGCAGACCTAGGAGGCGCGGGGAGCTGTTTTTT.

The rearrangement uses TRBV19 and TRBJ1-2; 7 nucleotides agree with TRBD1. V trimming: 2 bases; J trimming: 0 bases; junction bases outside the gene matches: 6. This CDR3 comprises 16 residues. The germline V gene has CDR1 LNHDA and CDR2 SQIVND (reference sequence). CDR3 sequence reads: CASSISWTGSNYGYTF. In nucleotides, the CDR3 is TGTGCCAGTAGTATATCATGGACAGGCTCTAACTATGGCTACACCTTC.

In this sample, this clone turned up many times. The V and J genes are TRBV4-2 and TRBJ2-5; D remains unclear. The CDR3 is 13 residues long. Germline assignment: CDR1 LGHNA and CDR2 YNFKEQ. V was shortened by 3 bases and J by 5 bases, with 10 bases between the two germline ends. The CDR3 DNA reads TGTGCCAGCAGCCAGAGAGAACGGGAGACCCAGTACTTC. Translating gives CASSQRERETQYF.